The 10 T cell receptor beta chains reported below all come from one sample, sequenced in a study of molecular identifiers for immune sequencing clone quantification. Each CDR3 protein is one row after TCRdb ran MiXCR on the PCR reads. The sample has 400,000 to 600,000 distinct CDR3 sequences, over 20% seen once. The specimen sequenced was naive CD8+ T cells from blood, with Jurkat cell RNA spiked in. Subset defined: FACS-sorted CD8+CD4-CCR7+CD45RA+ naive T cells. The receptor set was obtained from a human donor in good health. Some libraries in this study had Jurkat cell RNA spiked in.

This clonotype was detected many times. The genes are TRBV30 and TRBJ1-5; 7 bases are a match to TRBD1. Germline V gives CDR1 GTSNPN, CDR2 SVGIG (reference sequence). This CDR3 is built from 14 residues. V shed 3 bases and J 2 bases; nucleotides not matched to a gene: 4. Here the CDR3 reads CAWRDRRGNQPQHF. CDR3 DNA: TGTGCCTGGAGGGACAGGAGAGGCAATCAGCCCCAGCATTTT.

A word on this clonotype: A much larger clone lies one base from this, so it may be a read error. This rearrangement joins TRBV24-1 to TRBJ2-3; 7 bases fit TRBD2. The CDR3 is made up of 16 amino acids. Germline lookup yields CDR1 KGHDR and CDR2 SFDVKD. CDR3 sequence: CAASDFTSEGTDTQYF. The CDR3, as DNA: TGTGCCGCCAGTGATTTCACTAGCGAAGGCACAGATACGCAGTATTTT.

J is TRBJ1-5 and V is TRBV27, with D unresolved. The CDR3 runs 14 residues. Germline CDR1 reads MNHEY; CDR2 reads SMNVEV (reference sequence). Trimming shortened V by 1 base and J by 4 bases, and 8 bases separated the two germline ends. CDR3 in DNA: TGTGCCAGCAGTTTATACCACGGTAATCAGCCCCAGCATTTT. Protein: CASSLYHGNQPQHF.

On this clonotype: This could be a read error, since a much larger clone is one nucleotide away. This chain uses TRBV29-1 with TRBJ1-1; D is unresolved. The CDR3 totals 11 residues. CDR1 and CDR2 from the germline V gene are SQVTM and ANQGSEA. CDR3 protein: CSVMGYTGAFF. CDR3 sequence (DNA): TGCAGCGTTATGGGGTACACTGGAGCTTTCTTT.

Of note for this clonotype: The junction departs from germline at one end; a sequencing error may be responsible. The chain links TRBV19 to TRBJ2-1; TRBD1 matches at 9 bases. CDR1 is LNHDA and CDR2 is SQIVND in the germline V gene (reference sequence). The CDR3 has 15 amino acids. CDR3 protein: CATETGGSSYNEQFF. The DNA of the CDR3 is TGCGCCACCGAGACAGGGGGGAGCTCCTACAATGAGCAGTTCTTC.

The V call is TRBV28, the J call TRBJ2-2; 10 positions match TRBD1. From germline, CDR1 is MDHEN and CDR2 SYDVKM. V trimming: 5 bases; J trimming: 8 bases; junction bases outside the gene matches: 17. The CDR3 extends over 18 amino acids. CDR3 DNA: TGTGCCAGCAGTGCCGCGCGGAGCCGGGACAGGGGCAGAGGGGAGCTGTTTTTT. Its protein product is CASSAARSRDRGRGELFF.

Remarks on this clonotype: A much larger clone is a single base away; this may be a read error. The rearrangement uses TRBV6-5 and TRBJ2-2; 10 nucleotides match TRBD1. This CDR3 contains 17 residues. Germline V gene sequence: CDR1 MNHEY, CDR2 SVGAGI. For the CDR3, the DNA is TGTGCCAGCGGTTACTCCCCCGGGACAGGGGAATCCGGGGAGCTGTTTTTT. Its translation is CASGYSPGTGESGELFF.

This clonotype was seen more than once but under ten times. The chain joins TRBV3-1 to TRBJ2-7; D not certain. The CDR3 has 14 residues. With 2 bases removed from V and 7 bases from J, the gap between germline ends came to 15 bases. CDR1 and CDR2 (germline): LGHDT, YNNKEL (reference sequence). In nucleotides, the CDR3 is TGTGCCAGCAGCCAACCGGACCAAGGATGGGAGCAGTACTTC. This gives the protein CASSQPDQGWEQYF.

With respect to this clonotype: A much larger clone is a single base away; this may be a read error. No conserved phenylalanine or tryptophan is present at the end of the CDR3, so a read error is the likely explanation. The chain recombines TRBV9 with TRBJ1-1; TRBD1 matches 7 bases. Germline loops: CDR1 SGDLS, CDR2 YYNGEE. The CDR3 covers 18 residues. V lost 4 bases, J lost 5 bases, and 20 bases stayed unmatched. The CDR3 protein is CASSQEPEGARIHTEAFL. CDR3 DNA: TGTGCCAGCAGCCAGGAACCCGAGGGGGCGCGAATCCATACTGAAGCTTTCCTT.

For this clonotype: A much larger clone differs by one base, so this may be a read error. The CDR3 nucleotides read TGTGCCTGCAGCTTAGTGATTGGGGGCCGGGGCGAGCAGTACTTC. Translating it yields CACSLVIGGRGEQYF. This rearrangement joins TRBV7-9 to TRBJ2-7; D is perhaps TRBD1 (6 bases). The CDR3 is made up of 15 amino acids. Germline values: CDR1 SEHNR, CDR2 FQNEAQ (reference sequence).